This T cell receptor beta chain was retrieved from a study of CD8 T cells in ankylosing spondylitis. Study results and caveats: Seemingly characteristic of ankylosing spondylitis blood was a TCR beta motif consisting of several highly homologous variants.

TCRdb reanalysed the 5' RACE reads using MiXCR and keeps one entry per CDR3 protein. This sample has about 800,000 distinct CDR3 sequences, with approximately 12% found just once. On this clonotype itself: Its target is not known.

This TCR was recovered from a male donor with ankylosing spondylitis. The sample taken for sequencing was blood, either unsorted or a sorted T cell fraction (not recorded which).

This chain's CDR3 is CASIGDGTGNSPLHF. For the CDR3, the DNA is TGTGCCAGCATCGGAGATGGGACAGGGAATTCACCCCTCCACTTT. The genes are TRBV12-3 or TRBV12-4 and TRBJ1-6, with 9 bases lining up with TRBD1. The CDR3 has 15 amino acids. Trimming removed 7 bases from V and 7 bases from J; junction bases left unmatched: 8.